This T cell receptor beta chain emerged from a study of blood T cell repertoires in COVID-19. Sequenced by immunoSEQ multiplex PCR; TCRdb stores in-frame clones only, minus some. The repertoire holds about 130,000 clones, with about 81% as singletons. Germline CDR1 LGHNA, CDR2 YNFKEQ. Trimming took off 4 bases at V and 6 bases at J, with 9 bases between the two ends. This CDR3 comprises 13 residues. The chain couples TRBV4-2 to TRBJ2-2, with D uncertain. The sequence derives from a man aged 30-40 years with COVID-19, enrolled during active disease. The sample taken for sequencing was peripheral blood. The chain's CDR3 is CASSRDSSGELFF. The CDR3 coding sequence is TGTGCCAGCAGCCGAGACTCCTCCGGGGAGCTGTTTTTT.